The source of this T cell receptor beta chain is a study of shared clonotypes between healthy human individuals. Study-wide points: What naive subsets generally showed was a larger estimated richness than memory subsets showed.

With respect to this clone: What it binds is unknown. Sequence at one end of the junction differs from germline and may be a read error.

CDR1 is SSHAT, CDR2 FNYEAQ, per germline (reference sequence). The CDR3 consists of 14 residues. For sorted subsets, 150 to 200 ng DNA per replicate equaled about 27,000 T cell genomes. Generated by immunoSEQ multiplex PCR, the TCRdb table keeps only in-frame clones and is missing some. Seen here are 2 million to 2.5 million clones, more than 90% observed once, and the top ten hold about 0.13%. Researchers partitioned CD4+ cells into CD45RA+ naive and CD45RA-negative memory subsets. Sequencing was done on a sample of naive CD4+ T cells sorted from blood. Stated subset: CD45RA+ positively selected. V usage is TRBV7-7 and J usage is TRBJ2-1; 8 bases align to TRBD2. This TCR came from a man in his late teens or twenties in good health. CDR3 in amino acids: CASSPHSGVGEQFF. In DNA form, the CDR3 reads TGTGCTAGCAGCCCCCATAGCGGGGTGGGTGAGCAGTTCTTC.